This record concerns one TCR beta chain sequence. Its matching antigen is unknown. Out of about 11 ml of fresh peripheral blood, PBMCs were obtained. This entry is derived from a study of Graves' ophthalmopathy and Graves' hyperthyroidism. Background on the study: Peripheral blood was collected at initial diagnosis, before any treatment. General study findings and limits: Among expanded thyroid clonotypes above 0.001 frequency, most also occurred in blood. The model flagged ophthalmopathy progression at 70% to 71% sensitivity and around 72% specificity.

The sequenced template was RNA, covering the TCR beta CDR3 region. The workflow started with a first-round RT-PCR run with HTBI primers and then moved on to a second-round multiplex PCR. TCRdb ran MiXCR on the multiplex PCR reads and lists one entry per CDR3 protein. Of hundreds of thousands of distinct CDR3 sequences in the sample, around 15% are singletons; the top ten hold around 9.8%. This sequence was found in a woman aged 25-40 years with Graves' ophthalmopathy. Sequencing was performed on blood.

The DNA for the CDR3 is TGCGCCAGCAGCCAAGGGGGATCGCCCCCCTACGAGCAGTACTTC. Residues: CASSQGGSPPYEQYF. V and J are TRBV4-1 and TRBJ2-7, with no clear D. V was shortened by 1 base and J by 2 bases, with 12 bases between the two germline ends. CDR1 and CDR2 (germline): MGHRA, YSYEKL. The CDR3 extends over 15 amino acids.